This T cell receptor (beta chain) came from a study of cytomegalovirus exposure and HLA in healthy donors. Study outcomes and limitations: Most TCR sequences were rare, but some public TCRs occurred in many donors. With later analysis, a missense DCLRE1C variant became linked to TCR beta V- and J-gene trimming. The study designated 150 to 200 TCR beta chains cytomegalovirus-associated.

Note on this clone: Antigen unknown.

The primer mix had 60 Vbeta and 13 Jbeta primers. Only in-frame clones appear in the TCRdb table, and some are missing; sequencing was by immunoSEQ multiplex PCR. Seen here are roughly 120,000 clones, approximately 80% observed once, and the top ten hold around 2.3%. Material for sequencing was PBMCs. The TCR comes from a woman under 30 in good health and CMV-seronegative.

CDR3 in amino acids: CASRQGAYEQYF. The CDR3 nucleotides read TGTGCCAGCCGACAGGGGGCATACGAGCAGTACTTC. The V call is TRBV2, the J call TRBJ2-7; 10 nucleotides agree with TRBD1. Per germline, CDR1 SNHLY and CDR2 FYNNEI. J was trimmed by 4 bases and V by 8 bases; bases with no gene match: 2. This CDR3 region has 12 residues.